This T cell receptor beta chain was recorded in a study of blood T cell repertoires in COVID-19. Authors' analysis steps: Amplification of reference gene primers provided the estimated nucleated cell counts. Assay used: immunoSEQ multiplex PCR; TCRdb lists only in-frame clones, some missing. V and J calls and clone size are copied from that table; D and trimming were computed from the DNA. This table has roughly 250,000 clones, 85% to 95% appearing once. This clonotype was sampled from a woman under 30 who had recovered from COVID-19. The sequenced sample was PBMCs or T cells enriched from blood (not recorded which).

CDR3 sequence reads: CAISVGGGNTGELFF. CDR3 bases: TGTGCCATCAGTGTCGGCGGGGGGAACACCGGGGAGCTGTTTTTT. The V gene is TRBV10-3, the J gene TRBJ2-2, with TRBD2 matching 7 bases. CDR1 ENHRY and CDR2 SYGVKD come from the germline V gene. This CDR3 is 15 amino acids long. V trimming: 4 bases; J trimming: 1 base; junction bases outside the gene matches: 3.